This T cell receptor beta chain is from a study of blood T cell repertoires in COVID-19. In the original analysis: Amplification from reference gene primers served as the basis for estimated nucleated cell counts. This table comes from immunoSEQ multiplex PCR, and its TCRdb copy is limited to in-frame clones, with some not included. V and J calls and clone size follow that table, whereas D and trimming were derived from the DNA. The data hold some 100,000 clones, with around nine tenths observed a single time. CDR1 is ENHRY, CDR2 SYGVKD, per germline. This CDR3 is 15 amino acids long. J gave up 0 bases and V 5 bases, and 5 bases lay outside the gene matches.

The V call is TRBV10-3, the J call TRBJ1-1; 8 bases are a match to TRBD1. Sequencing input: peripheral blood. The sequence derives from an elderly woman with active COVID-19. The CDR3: CAISPGQGMNTEAFF. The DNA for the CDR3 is TGTGCCATCAGTCCCGGACAGGGAATGAACACTGAAGCTTTCTTT.